These T cell receptor beta chains were read from a single sample in a study of blood T cell repertoires in COVID-19. Sequencing used immunoSEQ multiplex PCR; TCRdb keeps in-frame clones, though not all of them. The table lists 300,000 to 450,000 clones, about 90% of them singletons. The sample consisted of PBMCs or T cells enriched from blood (not recorded which). The source is a woman aged 25 to 39 who had been exposed to COVID-19. CDR3s include the opening cysteine and the closing phenylalanine or tryptophan. The D gene is left open where the match is weak. Clone size, where shown, is once, few, many, or a class for clones that have expanded.

CDR3nt | CDR3aa | j_gene | v_gene | abundance | d_gene
TGTGCCAGCAGCCCTCGGAGCTCTAGCGGGAGTGGAGAGCAGTACTTC | CASSPRSSSGSGEQYF | TRBJ2-7 | TRBV7-8 | - | TRBD2
TGTGCTAGTGCCCGGGGGGGGACGCCTGAGCAGTTCTTC | CASARGGTPEQFF | TRBJ2-1 | TRBV12-5 | - | TRBD2
TGCGCCAGCAGTGAGGGACTACAAGAGACCCAGTACTTC | CASSEGLQETQYF | TRBJ2-5 | TRBV10-1 | - | -
TGTGCCAGCAGCTCCCGGGGACTAGTCGATGAGCAGTTCTTC | CASSSRGLVDEQFF | TRBJ2-1 | TRBV11-2 | few | TRBD2
TGTGCCAGCAGCCAAGACCCCGCAGGGGCGTCTGGAAACACCATATATTTT | CASSQDPAGASGNTIYF | TRBJ1-3 | TRBV4-2 | - | -
TGTGCCAGCAGTTTGAGTTTCGAAGGGGCGGGAAACACCATATATTTT | CASSLSFEGAGNTIYF | TRBJ1-3 | TRBV28 | - | -
TGTGCCAGCAGCTTAGACGATGGTGGCTCCCCGGGGCAGCCCCAGCATTTT | CASSLDDGGSPGQPQHF | TRBJ1-5 | TRBV7-9 | - | -
TGTGCCAGCAGCCTAGCTGGGGGAGGCTATGGCTACACCTTC | CASSLAGGGYGYTF | TRBJ1-2 | TRBV6-5 | - | -
TGTGCCAGCAGATTCAACAGGGGCGTCAACTATGGCTACACCTTC | CASRFNRGVNYGYTF | TRBJ1-2 | TRBV6-5 | - | TRBD1
TGTGCCAGCAGCCGAGGACAGTTGCAGCATTTT | CASSRGQLQHF | TRBJ1-5 | TRBV12-3/TRBV12-4 | - | -
TGTGCCAGCAGTTACTCGGAGTCCCCCTACGAGCAGTACTTC | CASSYSESPYEQYF | TRBJ2-7 | TRBV6-5 | - | -
TGTGCCAGCAGAACCCAGGGCCCGACTAATGAAAAACTGTTTTTT | CASRTQGPTNEKLFF | TRBJ1-4 | TRBV28 | - | -
TGCGCCAGCAGTGACAGTAAAGAGACCCAGTACTTC | CASSDSKETQYF | TRBJ2-5 | TRBV10-1 | few | -
TGTGCCAGCAGTGTGATGAGAACAGGGGGAACCGGGGAGCTGTTTTTT | CASSVMRTGGTGELFF | TRBJ2-2 | TRBV27 | once | TRBD1
TGTGCCATCAGTGGGGCAGGGGAATACGAGCAGTACTTC | CAISGAGEYEQYF | TRBJ2-7 | TRBV10-3 | - | -
TGTGCCAGCTCAGCCCTAGCGGGAGGGCCGAAGACCGGGGAGCTGTTTTTT | CASSALAGGPKTGELFF | TRBJ2-2 | TRBV18 | - | TRBD2
TGCGCCAGCAGTGACCCGGGACAGGGTTACGAAAAACTGTTTTTT | CASSDPGQGYEKLFF | TRBJ1-4 | TRBV10-2 | - | TRBD1
TGTGCCAGCAGCCAGGGCAGGCCATTCTCCTACGAGCAGTACTTC | CASSQGRPFSYEQYF | TRBJ2-7 | TRBV14 | - | -
TGTGCCAGCAGCGCAGGGACAAGTCATAGCAATCAGCCCCAGCATTTT | CASSAGTSHSNQPQHF | TRBJ1-5 | TRBV5-8 | - | -
TGCGCCAGCAGCCAAGCGAGGTTGAGCACAGATACGCAGTATTTT | CASSQARLSTDTQYF | TRBJ2-3 | TRBV4-1 | - | -
TGTGCCAGCAGCGTGACTAGCGGGAGTTCGGGAGATACGCAGTATTTT | CASSVTSGSSGDTQYF | TRBJ2-3 | TRBV7-6 | - | TRBD2
TGTGCCAGCAGTTCCGCGGACAGGGGGCCGACTGAAGCTTTCTTT | CASSSADRGPTEAFF | TRBJ1-1 | TRBV6-5 | - | TRBD1
TGTGCCTGGAGTGCCCCGACAACTTACAATGAGCAGTTCTTC | CAWSAPTTYNEQFF | TRBJ2-1 | TRBV30 | - | -
TGTGCCATCAGAACTAGCGGGAGCTGGGGCAATGAGCAGTTCTTC | CAIRTSGSWGNEQFF | TRBJ2-1 | TRBV10-3 | - | TRBD2
TGTGCCAGCAGTGAAGATCCCGAATCGAGTTCACCCCTCCACTTT | CASSEDPESSSPLHF | TRBJ1-6 | TRBV6-1 | few | -
TGTGCCAGCAGTTTAGCAGGGGCGAACACCATATATTTT | CASSLAGANTIYF | TRBJ1-3 | TRBV12-3/TRBV12-4 | - | -
TGTGCCAGCAGCGTAGGAGGCCTGGGGAGGGCTGAAGCTTTCTTT | CASSVGGLGRAEAFF | TRBJ1-1 | TRBV9 | - | -
TGTGCCACCACCGGGGGGGATTCGGGAAACCAAGAGACCCAGTACTTC | CATTGGDSGNQETQYF | TRBJ2-5 | TRBV10-3 | few | TRBD2
TGTGCCAGTAGTAGCTTAGCGGGAGGCACAGATACGCAGTATTTT | CASSSLAGGTDTQYF | TRBJ2-3 | TRBV19 | - | TRBD2
TGCGCCAGCAGCCAAGGGGACAGGGGGGACATTCAGTACTTC | CASSQGDRGDIQYF | TRBJ2-4 | TRBV4-1 | once | TRBD1
TGTGCCAGCAGTTTGGGCGGGGCTGAAAAACTGTTTTTT | CASSLGGAEKLFF | TRBJ1-4 | TRBV12-3/TRBV12-4 | - | -
TGTGCCTGGAGTTGGGGAGGAAGACAGCCCCAGCATTTT | CAWSWGGRQPQHF | TRBJ1-5 | TRBV30 | - | -
TGTGCCAGCAGCCAAGAAGCCCATTTAAGCGGGAGGGCGAACACCGGGGAGCTGTTTTTT | CASSQEAHLSGRANTGELFF | TRBJ2-2 | TRBV4-2 | - | TRBD2
TGTGCCAGCAGCGTAGACCTCTCGAGCGGGCAAACCCCCTACGAGCAGTACTTC | CASSVDLSSGQTPYEQYF | TRBJ2-7 | TRBV9 | - | -
TGTGCCATCAATACACAGGGGTTCAATCAGCCCCAGCATTTT | CAINTQGFNQPQHF | TRBJ1-5 | TRBV10-3 | - | TRBD1
TGTGCCAGCAGTCCTCTAGCGGGAGCTAACTCCTACAATGAGCAGTTCTTC | CASSPLAGANSYNEQFF | TRBJ2-1 | TRBV28 | once | TRBD2
TGTGCCAGTAGTTACGGAACAGGGTATGAAAAACTGTTTTTT | CASSYGTGYEKLFF | TRBJ1-4 | TRBV19 | - | -
TGTGCCAGCAGTTTACGAGGGTTTACCTACGAGCAGTACTTC | CASSLRGFTYEQYF | TRBJ2-7 | TRBV28 | - | -
TGTGCCAGCAGCTTAGGGCCGGGACAGGGTCAAAACTATGGCTACACCTTC | CASSLGPGQGQNYGYTF | TRBJ1-2 | TRBV7-2 | - | TRBD1
TGTGCCAGCAGAAACAGGGGAGGCCAGCCCCAGCATTTT | CASRNRGGQPQHF | TRBJ1-5 | TRBV27 | - | TRBD1
TGTGCCAGCAGCCCGTACGGTCAGCCCCAGCATTTT | CASSPYGQPQHF | TRBJ1-5 | TRBV5-4 | - | -
TGCGCCAGCAGCTTGTCTACAGCCTACGAGCAGTACTTC | CASSLSTAYEQYF | TRBJ2-7 | TRBV5-1 | - | -
TGTGCCAGCAGCGTAGATGGGGCCGCAGGGACCCAGTACTTC | CASSVDGAAGTQYF | TRBJ2-5 | TRBV9 | - | -
TGTGCCAGCAGCGCAGGAAATCACGCAGGAAAGGGCTACACCTTC | CASSAGNHAGKGYTF | TRBJ1-2 | TRBV2 | - | -